Below are 26 T cell receptor beta chains sequenced from a single sample in a study of cytomegalovirus exposure and HLA in healthy donors. PCR was performed using 60 Vbeta and 13 Jbeta primers. Only in-frame clones appear in the TCRdb table, and some are missing; sequencing was by immunoSEQ multiplex PCR. The table lists about 88,000 clones, around 85% of them singletons. The sequenced sample consisted of PBMCs. The receptors come from a young man in good health and CMV-seronegative.

V gene TRBV7-3 combines with J gene TRBJ1-2; 8 bases match TRBD1. The germline V gene encodes CDR1 SGHTA and CDR2 FQGTGA. The junction had 5 bases not matched to a gene; V was cut back by 5 bases and J by 9 bases. CDR3 length: 12 amino acids. CDR3 coding DNA: TGTGCCAGCAGCAAGACAGGGGAGAGCTACACCTTC. Its translation is CASSKTGESYTF.

This chain connects TRBV19 to TRBJ2-5; tentative D call: TRBD2 (5 bases). V lost 3 bases and J lost 7, with 15 bases in between. The CDR3 loop spans 14 amino acids. Germline values: CDR1 LNHDA, CDR2 SQIVND (reference sequence). The CDR3 region has the DNA TGTGCCAGTAGTATGGGATTCTTAGAGGGGACCCAGTACTTC. This gives the protein CASSMGFLEGTQYF.

This clone was detected a few times. This chain connects TRBV5-8 to TRBJ1-4; D is possibly TRBD1 (6 bases). The CDR3 covers 14 residues. Germline values: CDR1 SGHTS, CDR2 YDEGEE. V was clipped by 0 bases and J by 7 bases, with 10 bases between them. Here the CDR3 DNA reads TGTGCCAGCAGCTTGGACAGGGCCTCTGAAAAACTGTTTTTT. Translating it yields CASSLDRASEKLFF.

The rearrangement uses TRBV29-1 and TRBJ2-3, with 7 bases fitting TRBD1. Germline loops: CDR1 SQVTM, CDR2 ANQGSEA. The CDR3 is made up of 15 amino acids. With V trimmed by 3 bases and J by 1 base, 7 bases remained unmatched. The DNA of the CDR3 is TGCAGCGTTGATTTGGTCCAGGGGGGCACAGATACGCAGTATTTT. This translates into CSVDLVQGGTDTQYF.

The chain recombines TRBV10-1 with TRBJ2-1; 7 nucleotides match TRBD2. CDR1 and CDR2 (germline): WNHNN, SYGVQD (reference sequence). The CDR3 is 15 residues long. V gave up 10 bases and J gave up 10 bases; unmatched junction bases: 19. The CDR3 region has the DNA TGCGCCACTTCTCCCCCGAGCGGGGAGGTTAAGGAGCAGTTCTTC. Its translation: CATSPPSGEVKEQFF.

This clone was picked up a small number of times. The chain couples TRBV19 to TRBJ1-1, with 8 positions matching TRBD1. The CDR3 runs 19 residues. With 1 base clipped from V and 1 base from J, the junction kept 14 bases outside the gene matches. Germline V lookup: CDR1 LNHDA, CDR2 SQIVND (reference sequence). For the CDR3, the DNA is TGTGCCAGTAGTATAGCGACCGGGACAGGTGTGATATGGAACACTGAAGCTTTCTTT. Protein: CASSIATGTGVIWNTEAFF.

As for this clone: This CDR3 is also generated by other DNA sequences in the sample. The chain is built from TRBV2 and TRBJ1-1; 8 bases fit TRBD1. V gave up 6 bases and J gave up 5 bases; unmatched junction bases: 5. Germline V gene data show CDR1 as SNHLY and CDR2 as FYNNEI. The CDR3 runs 13 residues. The chain's CDR3 is CASRRTGNTEAFF. The CDR3, as DNA: TGTGCCAGCAGAAGGACAGGGAATACTGAAGCTTTCTTT.

This clone has just one count. This sequence joins TRBV5-1 and TRBJ2-2; either TRBD1 or TRBD2 may supply D (6 bases each). The V gene lost 9 bases and the J gene lost 4 bases, with 13 bases spanning the gap. Germline CDR1 reads SGHRS; CDR2 reads YFSETQ. The CDR3 is made up of 13 amino acids. The CDR3 bases are TGCGCCACCAGGACAGCGGGCACCGGGGAGCTGTTTTTT. Translated: CATRTAGTGELFF.

J is TRBJ2-1 and V is TRBV30; 10 bases match TRBD1. The CDR3 extends over 13 amino acids. Germline V gives CDR1 GTSNPN, CDR2 SVGIG (reference sequence). V dropped 7 bases and J dropped 8; count of bases not matched to a gene: 8. The CDR3 region has the DNA TGTGCCTCAAGACAGGGGGCCGTCGATGAGCAGTTCTTC. Its translation: CASRQGAVDEQFF.

The J gene is TRBJ2-5, the V gene TRBV7-2; D gene uncertain. CDR3 length: 13 amino acids. Germline CDR1 SGHTA, CDR2 FQGNSA. The V and J ends lost 5 bases and 7 bases respectively, with 14 bases between them. The CDR3 DNA is TGTGCCAGCAGCGCCGACAAAGTGGGGACCCAGTACTTC. As protein: CASSADKVGTQYF. The whole variable domain, remainder taken from reference TRBV7-2 and TRBJ2-5, is GAGVSQSPSNKVTEKGKDVELRCDPISGHTALYWYRQSLGQGLEFLIYFQGNSAPDKSGLPSDRFSAERTGGSVSTLTIQRTQQEDSAVYLCASSADKVGTQYFGPGTRLLVL.

The V gene is TRBV7-2, the J gene TRBJ1-1; D is unclear. Germline loops: CDR1 SGHTA, CDR2 FQGNSA. The length of the CDR3 is 12 residues. V lost 5 bases and J lost 8, with 12 bases in between. CDR3 amino acids: CASSPFEREAFF. CDR3 coding DNA: TGTGCCAGCAGCCCTTTCGAGCGAGAAGCTTTCTTT.

Only a few counts were recorded for this clone. J is TRBJ2-1 and V is TRBV6-1; perhaps TRBD2 as D (5 bases). Per the germline V gene, CDR1 is MNHNS and CDR2 is SASEGT. V gave up 8 bases and J gave up 8 bases, with 16 bases separating them. The CDR3 runs to 13 residues. The CDR3 region is CASEGLWTDEQFF. In DNA, the CDR3 is TGTGCCAGCGAGGGCCTTTGGACGGATGAGCAGTTCTTC.

The rearrangement uses TRBV6-4 and TRBJ2-1; 7 positions match TRBD1. This CDR3 has 15 amino acids. CDR1 and CDR2 (germline): MRHNA, SNTAGT. Losses at the gene ends were 4 bases for V and 8 bases for J; bases not matched to a gene: 11. CDR3 sequence (DNA): TGTGCCAGCAGTGTAACAGACAGGGCTTGGGATGAGCAGTTCTTC. Amino acid sequence: CASSVTDRAWDEQFF.

The V and J genes are TRBV2 and TRBJ1-4; 10 nucleotides agree with TRBD1. The CDR3 totals 13 residues. Trimming removed 10 bases from V and 5 bases from J; junction bases left unmatched: 4. Per germline, CDR1 SNHLY and CDR2 FYNNEI. DNA of the CDR3: TGTGCCACGAGGGACAGGGGAAATGAAAAACTGTTTTTT. Protein: CATRDRGNEKLFF.

The DNA for the CDR3 is TGTGCCACCAGCAGAGGCGAGCGCTATGGCTACACCTTC. Encoded protein: CATSRGERYGYTF. The V gene is TRBV15, the J gene TRBJ1-2; unclear D gene. The CDR3 runs 13 residues. Germline V gene data show CDR1 as LNHNV and CDR2 as YYDKDF (reference sequence). Trimming cost V 1 base and J 4 bases, with 7 bases left between them.

The chain employs TRBV6-6 and TRBJ1-2; the match to TRBD1 covers 8 bases. Germline V gives CDR1 MNHNY, CDR2 SVGAGI (reference sequence). There are 15 residues in the CDR3. After removal of 5 bases from V and 2 bases from J, the junction contained 7 bases not matched to a gene. The CDR3 coding sequence is TGTGCCAGCAGTGCAAAAGGGACAGGCAACTATGGCTACACCTTC. Amino acid sequence: CASSAKGTGNYGYTF.

The CDR3 here is CATTRTGANYGYTF. The CDR3 region has the DNA TGTGCCACGACCCGGACCGGGGCTAACTATGGCTACACCTTC. The J gene is TRBJ1-2, the V gene TRBV6-5; D call uncertain. Germline V gene data show CDR1 as MNHEY and CDR2 as SVGAGI. V was trimmed by 10 bases and J by 0 bases, leaving 15 bases between them. The CDR3 runs to 14 residues.

The chain recombines TRBV5-4 with TRBJ1-4; the D is unclear. This CDR3 has 15 amino acids. From germline, CDR1 is SGHNT and CDR2 YYREEE (reference sequence). V was clipped by 2 bases and J by 5 bases, with 13 bases between them. The CDR3 here is CASSLTPGINEKLFF. The CDR3 DNA reads TGTGCCAGCAGCTTAACCCCCGGGATCAATGAAAAACTGTTTTTT. The full variable domain, its missing parts supplied by reference TRBV5-4 and TRBJ1-4, is ETGVTQSPTHLIKTRGQQVTLRCSSQSGHNTVSWYQQALGQGPQFIFQYYREEENGRGNFPPRFSGLQFPNYSSELNVNALELDDSALYLCASSLTPGINEKLFFGSGTQLSVL.

Written as DNA, the CDR3 is TGTGCCAGCAGCTTAGGGGGGGAAGAGACCCAGTACTTC. Its translation: CASSLGGEETQYF. This sequence joins TRBV11-3 and TRBJ2-5; tentatively, D is TRBD2 (6 bases). The germline V gene has CDR1 SGHNT and CDR2 YENEEA. V lost 1 base and J lost 3, with 6 bases in between. This CDR3 has 13 residues.

This chain links TRBV28 with TRBJ2-5; 7 nucleotides line up with TRBD2. The CDR3 consists of 13 residues. The V and J ends lost 10 bases and 4 bases, in that order; junction bases with no gene match: 9. The germline V gene encodes CDR1 MDHEN and CDR2 SYDVKM. CDR3 residues: CATREGEGETQYF. The CDR3 DNA follows: TGTGCCACCCGTGAAGGGGAGGGAGAGACCCAGTACTTC.

This chain joins TRBV11-2 and TRBJ1-1, with unresolved D. The CDR3 consists of 15 residues. The V end lost 5 bases, the J end lost 5 bases, and 18 bases lay between the germline ends. CDR1 SGHAT and CDR2 FQNNGV come from the germline V gene. The CDR3 DNA follows: TGTGCCAGCAGCCCATTCCAGGATTTTGGAACTGAAGCTTTCTTT. Translation gives CASSPFQDFGTEAFF.

This clone showed up just a few times. The rearrangement links TRBV10-3 to TRBJ1-5, with a tentative D call TRBD1 (6 bases). Trimming cost V 2 bases and J 0 bases, with 8 bases left between them. CDR1 is ENHRY, CDR2 SYGVKD, per germline. The CDR3 contains 15 residues. The CDR3 region is CAISEAGDSNQPQHF. The CDR3 region has the DNA TGTGCCATCAGTGAGGCAGGGGATAGCAATCAGCCCCAGCATTTT.

This chain uses TRBV25-1 with TRBJ1-2; TRBD1 agrees at 7 bases. Germline-derived CDR1 and CDR2 are MGHDK and SYGVNS. J lost 4 bases, V lost 4 bases, and 6 bases had no gene match. This CDR3 has 14 amino acids. The DNA of the CDR3 is TGTGCCAGCAGTGTACCGGGACAGCCCTATGGCTACACCTTC. It yields the protein CASSVPGQPYGYTF.

The chain has TRBV4-1 and TRBJ1-2; D is perhaps TRBD1 (6 bases). V lost 2 bases and J 1 base, leaving 20 bases between the germline ends. CDR3 length equals 18 residues. The germline gives CDR1 MGHRA, CDR2 YSYEKL. The CDR3 protein is CASSQPLRRDKINYGYTF. The CDR3 region has the DNA TGCGCCAGCAGCCAACCACTACGACGGGACAAGATTAACTATGGCTACACCTTC.

This sequence joins TRBV5-4 and TRBJ1-2, with D perhaps matching TRBD1 (6 bases). The germline CDR1 and CDR2 sequences are SGHNT and YYREEE (reference sequence). This CDR3 is 16 amino acids long. Trimming pared 0 bases from V and 2 bases from J, leaving 14 bases between. The CDR3 DNA reads TGTGCCAGCAGCTTGGCCCGGACAGTTTCAAACTATGGCTACACCTTC. Its translation: CASSLARTVSNYGYTF.

This clone occurred once. The chain is built from TRBV18 and TRBJ2-7; D is possibly TRBD1 (6 bases). Germline lookup yields CDR1 KGHSH and CDR2 LQKENI. V was shortened by 3 bases and J by 2 bases, with 11 bases between the two germline ends. The CDR3 runs 14 residues. This chain's CDR3 is CASSPGTQPYEQYF. CDR3 DNA: TGTGCCAGCTCACCCGGGACACAGCCCTACGAGCAGTACTTC. Using reference TRBV18 and TRBJ2-7 for the parts outside the CDR3, the full variable domain is NAGVMQNPRHLVRRRGQEARLRCSPMKGHSHVYWYRQLPEEGLKFMVYLQKENIIDESGMPKERFSAEFPKEGPSILRIQQVVRGDSAAYFCASSPGTQPYEQYFGPGTRLTVT.